Listed here is a single T cell receptor (beta chain). CDR1 is SGHTS and CDR2 is YDEGEE in the germline V gene. V was shortened by 0 bases and J by 4 bases, with 16 bases between the two germline ends. The CDR3 has 16 residues. This sample is drawn from a study of T cells in localized non-small cell lung cancer. Produced via immunoSEQ multiplex PCR; TCRdb's table is partial and in-frame only. The sample yields fewer than 25,000 clones, approximately 87% seen once. The sequencing used peripheral blood, collected before any cancer treatment. This sequence originates from a woman aged 35-75 years with stage I lung adenocarcinoma. The V call is TRBV5-8, the J call TRBJ1-1, with D maybe TRBD1 (5 bases). CDR3 in DNA: TGTGCCAGCAGCTTGGTGGGGGAGGTCAGCGCCACTGAAGCTTTCTTT. Translated, it gives CASSLVGEVSATEAFF.